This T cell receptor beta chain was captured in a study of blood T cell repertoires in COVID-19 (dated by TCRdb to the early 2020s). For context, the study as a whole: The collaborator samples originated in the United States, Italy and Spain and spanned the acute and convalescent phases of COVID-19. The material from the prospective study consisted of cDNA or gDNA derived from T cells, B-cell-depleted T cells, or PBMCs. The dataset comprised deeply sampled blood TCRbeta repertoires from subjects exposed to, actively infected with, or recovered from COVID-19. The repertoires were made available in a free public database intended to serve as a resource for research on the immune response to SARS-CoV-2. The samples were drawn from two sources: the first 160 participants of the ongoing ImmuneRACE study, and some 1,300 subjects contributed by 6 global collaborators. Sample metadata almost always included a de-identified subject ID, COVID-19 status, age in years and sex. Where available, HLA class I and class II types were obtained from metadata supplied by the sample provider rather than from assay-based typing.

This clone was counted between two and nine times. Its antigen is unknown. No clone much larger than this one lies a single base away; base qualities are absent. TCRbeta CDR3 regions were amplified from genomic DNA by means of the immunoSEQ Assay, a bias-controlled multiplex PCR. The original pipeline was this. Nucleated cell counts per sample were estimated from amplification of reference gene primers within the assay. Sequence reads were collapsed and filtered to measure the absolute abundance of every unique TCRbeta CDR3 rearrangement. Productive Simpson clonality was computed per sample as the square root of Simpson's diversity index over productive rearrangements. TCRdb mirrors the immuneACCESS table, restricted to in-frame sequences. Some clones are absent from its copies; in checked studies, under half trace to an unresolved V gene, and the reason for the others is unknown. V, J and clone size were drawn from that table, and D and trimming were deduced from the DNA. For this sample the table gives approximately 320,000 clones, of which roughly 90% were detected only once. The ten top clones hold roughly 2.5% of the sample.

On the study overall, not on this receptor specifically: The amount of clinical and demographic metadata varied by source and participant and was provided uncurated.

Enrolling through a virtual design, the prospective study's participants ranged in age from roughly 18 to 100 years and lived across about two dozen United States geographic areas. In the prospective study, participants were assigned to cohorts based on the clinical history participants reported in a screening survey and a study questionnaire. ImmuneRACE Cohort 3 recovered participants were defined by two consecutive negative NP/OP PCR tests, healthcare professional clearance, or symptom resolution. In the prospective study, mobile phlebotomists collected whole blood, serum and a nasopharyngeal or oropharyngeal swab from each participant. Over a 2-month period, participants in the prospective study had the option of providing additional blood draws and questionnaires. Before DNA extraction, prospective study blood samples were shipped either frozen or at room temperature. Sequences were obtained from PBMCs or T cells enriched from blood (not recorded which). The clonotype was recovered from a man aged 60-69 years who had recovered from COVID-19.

At the DNA level, the sequence is TGTGCCAGCAGCCCCCGCGGACAGGGAATGAACACTGAAGCTTTCTTT. Its coded protein is CASSPRGQGMNTEAFF. The chain is made from TRBV7-9 and TRBJ1-1, with TRBD1 identical over 8 junction bases. According to the germline V gene (reference sequence), CDR1 reads SEHNR and CDR2 reads FQNEAQ. For this chain, trimming is 5 bases at the V end and 0 bases at the J end, and the number of junction bases without a gene match is 8. The CDR3 runs 16 residues from the cysteine to the phenylalanine. Here the CDR3 DNA is all that survives: 48 bases in frame from base 1.